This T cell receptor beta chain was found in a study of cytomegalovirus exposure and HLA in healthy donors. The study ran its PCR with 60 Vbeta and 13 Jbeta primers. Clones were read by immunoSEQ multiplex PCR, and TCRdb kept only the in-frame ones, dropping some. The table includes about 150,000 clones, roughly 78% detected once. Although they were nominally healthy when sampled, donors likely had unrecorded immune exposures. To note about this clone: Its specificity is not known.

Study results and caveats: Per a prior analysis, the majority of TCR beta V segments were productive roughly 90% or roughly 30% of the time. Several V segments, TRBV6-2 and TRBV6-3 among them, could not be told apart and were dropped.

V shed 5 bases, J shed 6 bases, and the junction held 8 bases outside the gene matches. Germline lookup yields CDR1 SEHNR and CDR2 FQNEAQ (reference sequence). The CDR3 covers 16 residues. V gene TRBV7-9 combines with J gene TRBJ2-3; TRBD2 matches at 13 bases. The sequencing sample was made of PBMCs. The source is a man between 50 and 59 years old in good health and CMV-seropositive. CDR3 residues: CASSTRTSGGQDTQYF. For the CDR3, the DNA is TGTGCCAGCAGCACCAGGACTAGCGGGGGCCAGGATACGCAGTATTTT.